These T cell receptor beta chains were read from a single sample in a study of blood T cell repertoires in COVID-19. TCRdb's table, derived via immunoSEQ multiplex PCR, lists solely in-frame clones and lacks some. There are some 370,000 clones in the sample; roughly 87% occur only once, and approximately 5.4% lies in the top ten. Sequencing used PBMCs or T cells enriched from blood (not recorded which). The receptors derive from a woman aged 45-65 years who had recovered from COVID-19. Both conserved end residues are part of each CDR3.

v_call: TRBV7-3; cdr3_aa: CASSLLQGDSPLHF
v_call: TRBV3-1/TRBV3-2; cdr3_aa: CASSQDQGVNEQFF
v_call: TRBV19; cdr3_aa: CASSIKAGWTGGHYGYTF
v_call: TRBV13; cdr3_aa: CASSFPTGMNTEAFF
v_call: TRBV29-1; cdr3_aa: CSVPTSGGLSEQFF
v_call: TRBV7-2; cdr3_aa: CASSLYGTGNTEAFF
v_call: TRBV7-2; cdr3_aa: CASSQDYNSYNEQFF
v_call: TRBV19; cdr3_aa: CASTETGTPGYTF
v_call: TRBV11-2; cdr3_aa: CASSLTGLAGVSEQFF
v_call: TRBV27; cdr3_aa: CASLEGRGPYNEQFF
v_call: TRBV10-3; cdr3_aa: CAISEVAGVIEQFF
v_call: TRBV14; cdr3_aa: CASSQVLRTDTQYF
v_call: TRBV9; cdr3_aa: CASSVVQNFNTEAFF
v_call: TRBV5-8; cdr3_aa: CASSWDRNQPQHF
v_call: TRBV27; cdr3_aa: CASRGEVNTEAFF
v_call: TRBV19; cdr3_aa: CASSPRDSTYEQYF
v_call: TRBV2; cdr3_aa: CASSSDRSYNEQFF
v_call: TRBV5-6; cdr3_aa: CASSWDLAGAQQFF
v_call: TRBV6-5; cdr3_aa: CASRGGSHYEQYF
v_call: TRBV14; cdr3_aa: CASSPGQGFTEAFF
v_call: TRBV30; cdr3_aa: CAWSLTGDQPQHF
v_call: TRBV11-2; cdr3_aa: CASSFLPTGNSGNTIYF
v_call: TRBV29-1; cdr3_aa: CSVALAGGGSHYEQYF
v_call: TRBV19; cdr3_aa: CASSIAESSYNEQFF
v_call: TRBV30; cdr3_aa: CAWSGTAYGYTF
v_call: TRBV6-5; cdr3_aa: CASSYSHGGAQHF
v_call: TRBV19; cdr3_aa: CASSGQGFSTDTQYF
v_call: TRBV29-1; cdr3_aa: CSASQGATEGYTF
v_call: TRBV3-1/TRBV3-2; cdr3_aa: CASRGDRDLNTEAFF
v_call: TRBV5-1; cdr3_aa: CASSLDQDYEQYF
v_call: TRBV5-1; cdr3_aa: CASSSGQGRAYEQYF
v_call: TRBV6-5; cdr3_aa: CASSSRTGREKLFF
v_call: TRBV5-1; cdr3_aa: CASSQIGTAYGYTF